These 15 T cell receptor beta chains were sequenced from one sample in a study of blood T cell repertoires in COVID-19. The assay was immunoSEQ multiplex PCR, and TCRdb's table has in-frame clones only and misses some. Of some 60,000 clones in the sample, approximately 91% are singletons; the top ten hold 1.5% to 2%. Material for sequencing was peripheral blood. The source is a human donor in a cohort sampled during active COVID-19.

The gene calls are TRBV10-3 and TRBJ1-2; D is ambiguous. CDR3 length: 16 residues. V was clipped by 0 bases and J by 4 bases, with 15 bases between them. Germline V gene data show CDR1 as ENHRY and CDR2 as SYGVKD. CDR3 nucleotides: TGTGCCATCAGTGAGTCGAAGGCGACCCGCGGCTATGGCTACACCTTC. Protein product: CAISESKATRGYGYTF.

This clone was seen once. The chain couples TRBV2 to TRBJ2-1; TRBD2 matches 7 bases. Germline lookup yields CDR1 SNHLY and CDR2 FYNNEI. The CDR3 is made up of 16 amino acids. V gave up 4 bases and J gave up 1 base; unmatched junction bases: 7. The DNA of the CDR3 is TGTGCCAGCAGTGGGGGCGGGAGTAGGTCCTACAATGAGCAGTTCTTC. Its translation: CASSGGGSRSYNEQFF.

The chain couples TRBV5-1 to TRBJ1-6; D is perhaps TRBD1 (6 bases). Germline values: CDR1 SGHRS, CDR2 YFSETQ. Between the trimmed V and J ends, which lost 3 bases and 9 bases, there was a span of 16 bases. The CDR3 extends over 15 amino acids. CDR3 in DNA: TGCGCCAGCAGCTGGGACACCCCCAATCGTTCACCCCTCCACTTT. Translated: CASSWDTPNRSPLHF.

This clone was counted a single time. The V gene is TRBV5-4, the J gene TRBJ1-4, with D unclear. CDR3 length equals 15 residues. V was shortened by 2 bases and J by 7 bases, with 15 bases between the two germline ends. In germline, CDR1 is SGHNT, CDR2 YYREEE (reference sequence). The CDR3 spells CASSFNPGGSEKLFF. DNA for the CDR3: TGTGCCAGCAGCTTTAACCCGGGTGGGAGTGAAAAACTGTTTTTT.

The V gene is TRBV28, the J gene TRBJ2-5; 8 bases are a match to TRBD2. J lost 0 bases, V lost 5 bases, and 5 bases had no gene match. The germline CDR1 and CDR2 sequences are MDHEN and SYDVKM. The length of the CDR3 is 15 residues. The CDR3 nucleotides are TGTGCCAGCAGTCCTTTAGCGGGGAACCAAGAGACCCAGTACTTC. It translates to CASSPLAGNQETQYF.

This clone was observed once. The chain has TRBV5-1 and TRBJ1-2; D ambiguous. The CDR3 runs 15 residues. Germline assignment: CDR1 SGHRS and CDR2 YFSETQ. The V gene lost 1 base and the J gene lost 1 base, with 11 bases spanning the gap. The CDR3 protein is CASSLTLSLNYGYTF. The CDR3 DNA is TGCGCCAGCAGCTTGACCCTATCCCTTAACTATGGCTACACCTTC.

The CDR3 DNA sequence: TGTGCCAGCAGCTTGGCCCCTCTAGCGGGAGGATCGAACGAGCAGTACTTC. Its protein product is CASSLAPLAGGSNEQYF. The chain is built from TRBV5-5 and TRBJ2-7; the match to TRBD2 covers 11 bases. With V trimmed by 0 bases and J by 5 bases, 10 bases remained unmatched. Germline loops: CDR1 SGHKS, CDR2 YYEKEE (reference sequence). The CDR3 spans 17 residues.

This clone was detected only once. This chain connects TRBV4-2 to TRBJ1-5; maybe TRBD1 (5 bases). This CDR3 contains 16 residues. From germline, CDR1 is LGHNA and CDR2 YNFKEQ. Trimming left V 0 bases short and J 3 bases short, with 12 bases between. DNA for the CDR3: TGTGCCAGCAGCCAAGAAGCGGGGGTAGTCAATCAGCCCCAGCATTTT. Protein: CASSQEAGVVNQPQHF.

This clone was detected only once. V gene TRBV7-2 combines with J gene TRBJ1-1; 9 positions agree with TRBD1. Germline-derived CDR1 and CDR2 are SGHTA and FQGNSA. V lost 4 bases and J lost 11; bases outside the gene matches: 14. CDR3 length: 15 amino acids. The CDR3 nucleotides are TGTGCCAGCAGCTCCTCCTCGACAGGGGGGTTTGTGGCTTTCTTT. Amino acid sequence: CASSSSSTGGFVAFF.

The rearrangement joins TRBV15 to TRBJ2-5, with D tentatively TRBD1 (6 bases). Per the germline V gene, CDR1 is LNHNV and CDR2 is YYDKDF (reference sequence). Trimming removed 0 bases at V and 7 bases at J, with 15 bases between. CDR3 length: 15 residues. CDR3 nucleotide sequence: TGTGCCACCAGCAGAGATCTAGGGGGAGTGATGACCCAGTACTTC. Translated: CATSRDLGGVMTQYF.

This clone came up once. The J gene is TRBJ2-1, the V gene TRBV4-1, with 15 bases fitting TRBD2. The CDR3 length is 14 residues. Trimming at V came to 5 bases and at J to 9 bases, leaving 2 bases not matched to a gene. In germline, CDR1 is MGHRA, CDR2 YSYEKL. CDR3: CASSLGLAGGEQFF. The CDR3 region has the DNA TGCGCCAGCAGCTTGGGACTAGCGGGAGGTGAGCAGTTCTTC.

The CDR3 sequence is CAATSVGADTQYF. The CDR3 coding sequence is TGCGCCGCGACTAGCGTGGGGGCAGATACGCAGTATTTT. The chain combines TRBV4-1 with TRBJ2-3; 8 nucleotides line up with TRBD2. The CDR3 contains 13 residues. V dropped 11 bases and J dropped 4; count of bases not matched to a gene: 8. Germline-derived CDR1 and CDR2 are MGHRA and YSYEKL.

V gene TRBV18 combines with J gene TRBJ2-4; 7 nucleotides line up with TRBD2. Germline CDR1 reads KGHSH; CDR2 reads LQKENI. J gave up 10 bases and V 0 bases, and 3 bases lay outside the gene matches. The CDR3 spans 13 residues. The CDR3, as DNA: TGTGCCAGCTCACCACCTGGGACTACAATTCAGTACTTC. Translation gives CASSPPGTTIQYF.

The J gene is TRBJ2-1, the V gene TRBV29-1; 10 positions match TRBD2. Trimming took 3 bases from V and 4 from J; bases not matched to a gene: 9. Per germline, CDR1 SQVTM and CDR2 ANQGSEA. The CDR3 length is 16 residues. CDR3 in DNA: TGCAGCGTTGATAAAGCGGGAGGGCCTAATTACAATGAGCAGTTCTTC. Its protein product is CSVDKAGGPNYNEQFF.

The chain recombines TRBV5-1 with TRBJ2-5, with 9 bases that match TRBD2. The V segment lost 0 bases and the J segment 6 bases; nucleotides outside the gene matches: 3. The CDR3 has 14 residues. The V gene's germline CDR1 is SGHRS and CDR2 YFSETQ. CDR3 sequence: CASSLAGLAKTQYF. In DNA, the CDR3 is TGCGCCAGCAGCTTGGCCGGACTAGCGAAGACCCAGTACTTC.